Following are 9 T cell receptor beta chains from one sample sequenced in a study of blood T cell repertoires in COVID-19. The method was immunoSEQ multiplex PCR; TCRdb's version includes in-frame clones alone and lacks a portion of them. Here the sample spans fewer than 300,000 clones, 75% to 85% being singletons. Material for sequencing was peripheral blood. Receptor source: a man aged 45-60 years with active or convalescent COVID-19.

The rearrangement uses TRBV7-7 and TRBJ2-1, with TRBD2 matching over 10 bases. This CDR3 contains 14 residues. The junction had 4 bases not matched to a gene; V was cut back by 1 base and J by 10 bases. The germline V gene has CDR1 SSHAT and CDR2 FNYEAQ (reference sequence). CDR3 nucleotide sequence: TGTGCCAGCAGCTTAGAGCGGGAGGGAGGAGAGCAGTTCTTC. Translated, it gives CASSLEREGGEQFF.

This chain links TRBV4-3 with TRBJ1-3, with D possibly TRBD1 on 6 matching bases. The CDR3 is 14 residues long. Trimming took 3 bases from V and 4 from J, leaving 10 bases between them. Germline lookup yields CDR1 LGHNA and CDR2 YSLEER. CDR3 sequence (DNA): TGCGCCAGCAGCCACGGGGGGCAGGGAAACACCATATATTTT. It translates to CASSHGGQGNTIYF.

The rearrangement links TRBV4-1 to TRBJ2-1; 7 bases match TRBD1. Germline CDR1 and CDR2: MGHRA and YSYEKL. The CDR3 runs to 14 residues. The V and J ends lost 3 bases and 14 bases, in that order; junction bases with no gene match: 13. In DNA form, the CDR3 reads TGCGCCAGCAGCCACGAGACAGGGCCGGGTCGGGAGTTCTTC. Translation gives CASSHETGPGREFF.

The chain combines TRBV24-1 with TRBJ2-2; the match to TRBD2 covers 9 bases. CDR3 length equals 16 residues. The V gene's germline CDR1 is KGHDR and CDR2 SFDVKD. The V gene end was trimmed by 1 base and the J gene end by 4 bases; junction bases not matched to a gene: 3. The CDR3, as DNA: TGTGCCACCAGTGATTTCCGAGCGGGAGGCACCGGGGAGCTGTTTTTT. It specifies CATSDFRAGGTGELFF.

The DNA for the CDR3 is TGTGCCAGTAGTATAAGCAGGGGGATGAAGACCGGGGAGCTGTTTTTT. As protein: CASSISRGMKTGELFF. The chain is built from TRBV19 and TRBJ2-2; TRBD1 matches at 7 bases. CDR1 LNHDA and CDR2 SQIVND come from the germline V gene (reference sequence). CDR3 length equals 16 residues. V lost 2 bases to trimming and J lost 5 bases; unmatched junction nucleotides: 8.

V and J are TRBV12-5 and TRBJ1-4; 12 nucleotides agree with TRBD1. CDR3 length: 19 amino acids. Germline CDR1 is LGHNT and CDR2 is FRNRAP. The J segment lost 7 bases and the V segment lost 3 bases, leaving 15 bases of the junction unmatched. The CDR3 DNA reads TGTGCTAGTGGTTTTTCCGGGACAGGGGGCCCAGGACAAGTTGAAAAACTGTTTTTT. It codes for CASGFSGTGGPGQVEKLFF.

V usage is TRBV6-6 and J usage is TRBJ1-5; no reliable D call. Germline-derived CDR1 and CDR2 are MNHNY and SVGAGI (reference sequence). With 2 bases removed from V and 1 base from J, the gap between germline ends came to 6 bases. CDR3 size: 14 residues. The DNA for the CDR3 is TGTGCCAGCAGTTACGCGGAGAGCAATCAGCCCCAGCATTTT. It encodes CASSYAESNQPQHF.

This clone was detected once. It may be a read error: a sequence one base away is much more abundant. The rearrangement links TRBV3-1 (or the pseudogene TRBV3-2) to TRBJ1-3, with 7 nucleotides matching TRBD1. This CDR3 contains 14 residues. Germline V gene lookup returns CDR1 LGHDT and CDR2 YNNKEL (reference sequence). The J segment lost 1 base and the V segment lost 6 bases, leaving 3 bases of the junction unmatched. The chain's CDR3 is CASSLRGSGNTIYF. The CDR3 coding sequence is TGTGCCAGCAGTCTCAGGGGGTCTGGAAACACCATATATTTT.

J is TRBJ1-4 and V is TRBV3-1 (or the pseudogene TRBV3-2); 7 bases fit TRBD1. There are 14 residues in the CDR3. Germline V gene sequence: CDR1 LGHDT, CDR2 YNNKEL (reference sequence). After removal of 5 bases from V and 7 bases from J, the junction contained 7 bases not matched to a gene. The CDR3 sequence: CASSDRRGIEKLFF. CDR3 DNA sequence: TGTGCCAGCAGCGATCGCAGGGGGATTGAAAAACTGTTTTTT.